The next 4 T cell receptor beta chains were all read from a single sample in a study of T cells in Graves' hyperthyroidism and ophthalmopathy. RNA transcripts served as the template for amplifying TCR beta CDR3 regions. An initial round of RT-PCR targeting the TCR CDR3 relied on the HTBI primer set. Via MiXCR, TCRdb re-called the multiplex PCR reads, giving one row per CDR3 protein. The sample shows about 500,000 distinct CDR3 sequences, roughly 14% of them seen only once. The sequenced material came from blood. The receptors stem from a woman aged 18 to 35 with Graves' hyperthyroidism.

Many counts were recorded for this clonotype. The V gene is TRBV5-1, the J gene TRBJ2-1; either TRBD1 or TRBD2 may supply D (6 bases each). Germline loops: CDR1 SGHRS, CDR2 YFSETQ. This CDR3 spans 13 amino acids. V was shortened by 0 bases and J by 9 bases, with 10 bases between the two germline ends. CDR3 loop: CASSLVSGAEQFF. The CDR3 region has the DNA TGCGCCAGCAGCTTGGTTTCGGGGGCTGAGCAGTTCTTC.

This rearrangement joins TRBV25-1 to TRBJ2-3; TRBD2 agrees at 7 bases. Germline-derived CDR1 and CDR2 are MGHDK and SYGVNS. CDR3 length: 17 amino acids. Germline trimming cut 5 bases from V and 6 bases from J; bases unmatched to any gene: 17. The CDR3 spells CASSPLRRAGDDDTQYF. The CDR3 DNA follows: TGTGCCAGCAGTCCCCTCAGACGGGCGGGAGACGACGATACGCAGTATTTT.

The table lists this clonotype with a few counts. The chain carries TRBV6-1 and TRBJ2-1; tentatively, D is TRBD1 (6 bases). V lost 4 bases to trimming and J lost 6 bases, with 10 bases between them. The CDR3 is 13 residues long. From germline, CDR1 is MNHNS and CDR2 SASEGT. CDR3 nucleotides: TGTGCCAGCAGTGGACAGGCGGGCAATGAGCAGTTCTTC. Translated: CASSGQAGNEQFF.

This clonotype was observed a handful of times. Just one base apart from a much larger clone, this may be a read error. This rearrangement joins TRBV12-3 or TRBV12-4 to TRBJ1-1; D unresolved. This CDR3 has 13 residues. Trimming left V 5 bases short and J 4 bases short, with 11 bases between. The CDR3 sequence: CASSLRLSTEAFF. In nucleotides, the CDR3 is TGTGCCAGCAGTCTGCGCCTGAGCACTGAAGCTTTCTTT.